The present entry profiles one T cell receptor beta chain with its context. The CDR3 spans 14 residues. V was pared by 3 bases and J by 0 bases, with 7 bases between. CDR1 is SGHTA and CDR2 is FQGTGA in the germline V gene. The record originates from a study of shared clonotypes between healthy human individuals. Clones were sequenced by immunoSEQ multiplex PCR, and TCRdb holds only the in-frame ones, with some missing. The sample shows approximately 2.1 million clones, 80% to 95% of them seen only once. This receptor was obtained from a man younger than 30 in good health. Some clones in this sample may be carry-over from other donors' samples. The chain is built from TRBV7-3 and TRBJ2-3; D is undetermined. Sequenced: naive CD4+ T cells from PBMCs. Described subset: CD45RA+ positively selected. The CDR3 region is CASSLVASTDTQYF. In DNA form, the CDR3 reads TGTGCCAGCAGCTTGGTTGCCAGCACAGATACGCAGTATTTT.